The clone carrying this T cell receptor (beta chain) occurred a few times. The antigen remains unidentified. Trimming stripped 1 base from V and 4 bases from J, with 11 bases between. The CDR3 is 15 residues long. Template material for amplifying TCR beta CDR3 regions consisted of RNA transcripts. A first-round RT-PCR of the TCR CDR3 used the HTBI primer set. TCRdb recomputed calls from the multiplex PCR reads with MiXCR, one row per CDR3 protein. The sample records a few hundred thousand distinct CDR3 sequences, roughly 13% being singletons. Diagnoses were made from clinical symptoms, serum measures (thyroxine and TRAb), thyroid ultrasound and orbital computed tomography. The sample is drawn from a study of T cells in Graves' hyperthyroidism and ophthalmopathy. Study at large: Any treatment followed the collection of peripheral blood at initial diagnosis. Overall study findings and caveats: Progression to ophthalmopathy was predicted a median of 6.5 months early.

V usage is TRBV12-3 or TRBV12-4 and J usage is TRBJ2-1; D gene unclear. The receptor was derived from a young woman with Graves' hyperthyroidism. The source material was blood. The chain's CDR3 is CASSLDLGMYNEQFF. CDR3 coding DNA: TGTGCCAGCAGTTTAGATCTTGGGATGTACAATGAGCAGTTCTTC.